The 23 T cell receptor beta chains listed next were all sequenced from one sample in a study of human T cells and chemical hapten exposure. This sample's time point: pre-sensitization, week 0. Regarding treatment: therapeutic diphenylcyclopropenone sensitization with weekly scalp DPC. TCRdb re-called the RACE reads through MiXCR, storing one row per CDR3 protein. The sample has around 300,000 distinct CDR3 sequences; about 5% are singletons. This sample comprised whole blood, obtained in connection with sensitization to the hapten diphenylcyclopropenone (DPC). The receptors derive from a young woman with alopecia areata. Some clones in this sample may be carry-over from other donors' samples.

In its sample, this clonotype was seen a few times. The CDR3: CASSLGGPSSGANVLTF. CDR3 in DNA: TGTGCCAGCAGCTTAGGGGGACCTAGCTCTGGGGCCAACGTCCTGACTTTC. This rearrangement joins TRBV13 to TRBJ2-6; D is perhaps TRBD1 or TRBD2 (5 bases each). The V gene lost 0 bases and the J gene lost 0 bases, with 9 bases spanning the gap. CDR3 length: 17 residues. Germline CDR1 PRHDT, CDR2 FYEKMQ (reference sequence).

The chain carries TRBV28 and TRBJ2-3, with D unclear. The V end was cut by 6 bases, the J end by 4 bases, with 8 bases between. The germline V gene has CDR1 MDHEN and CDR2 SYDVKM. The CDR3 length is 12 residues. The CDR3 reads CASRPSADTQYF. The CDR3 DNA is TGTGCCAGCAGACCCTCTGCAGATACGCAGTATTTT.

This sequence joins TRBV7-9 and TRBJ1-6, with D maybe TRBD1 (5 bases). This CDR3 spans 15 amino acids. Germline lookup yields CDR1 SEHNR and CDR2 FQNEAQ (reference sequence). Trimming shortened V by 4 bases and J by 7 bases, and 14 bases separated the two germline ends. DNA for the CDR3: TGTGCCAGCAGCTCAGGTGGGACGCAAAATTCACCCCTCCACTTT. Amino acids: CASSSGGTQNSPLHF.

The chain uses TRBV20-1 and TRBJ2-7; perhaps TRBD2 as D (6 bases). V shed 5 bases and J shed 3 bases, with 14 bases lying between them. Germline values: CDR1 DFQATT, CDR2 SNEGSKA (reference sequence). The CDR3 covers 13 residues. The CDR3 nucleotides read TGCAGTGCTGCGGGGAGTTCTAGCTACGAGCAGTACTTC. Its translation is CSAAGSSSYEQYF.

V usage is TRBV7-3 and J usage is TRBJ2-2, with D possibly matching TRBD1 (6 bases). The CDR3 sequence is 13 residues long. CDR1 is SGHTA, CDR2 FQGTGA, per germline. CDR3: CAVVRGFPGELFF. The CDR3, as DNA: TGTGCTGTCGTAAGGGGGTTTCCCGGGGAGCTGTTTTTT.

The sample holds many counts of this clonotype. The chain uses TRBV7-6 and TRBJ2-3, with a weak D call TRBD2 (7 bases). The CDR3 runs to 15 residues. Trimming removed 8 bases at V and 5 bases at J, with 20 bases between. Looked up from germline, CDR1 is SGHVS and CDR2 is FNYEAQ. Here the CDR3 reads CASSGYGGPGDTQYF. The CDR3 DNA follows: TGTGCCAGCTCAGGGTACGGGGGGCCAGGAGATACGCAGTATTTT.

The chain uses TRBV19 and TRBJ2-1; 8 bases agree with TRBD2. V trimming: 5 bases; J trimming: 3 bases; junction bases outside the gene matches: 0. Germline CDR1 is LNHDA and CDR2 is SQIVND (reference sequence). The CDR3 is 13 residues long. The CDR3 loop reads CASSRGGYNEQFF. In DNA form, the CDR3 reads TGTGCCAGTAGTCGGGGGGGCTACAATGAGCAGTTCTTC.

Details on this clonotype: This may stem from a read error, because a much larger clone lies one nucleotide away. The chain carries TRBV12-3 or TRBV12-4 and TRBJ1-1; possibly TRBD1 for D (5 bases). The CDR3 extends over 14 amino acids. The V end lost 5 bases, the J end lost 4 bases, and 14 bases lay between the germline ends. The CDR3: CASSPWGSITEAFF. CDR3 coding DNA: TGTGCCAGCAGTCCGTGGGGGTCAATCACTGAAGCTTTCTTT.

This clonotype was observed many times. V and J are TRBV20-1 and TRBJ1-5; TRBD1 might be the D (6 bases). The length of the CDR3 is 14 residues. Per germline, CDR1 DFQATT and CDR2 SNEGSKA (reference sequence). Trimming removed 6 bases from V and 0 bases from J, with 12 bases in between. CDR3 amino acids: CSARSGDSNQPQHF. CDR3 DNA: TGCAGTGCCCGATCAGGGGATAGCAATCAGCCCCAGCATTTT.

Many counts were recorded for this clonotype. In DNA form, the CDR3 reads TGTGCCATCACCGAGGGGAAGGCCTACGAGCAGTACTTC. It is translated as CAITEGKAYEQYF. The chain uses TRBV10-3 and TRBJ2-7, with D perhaps TRBD1 or TRBD2 (5 bases each). The V and J ends lost 7 bases and 2 bases respectively, with 12 bases between them. The germline gives CDR1 ENHRY, CDR2 SYGVKD. This CDR3 is built from 13 residues.

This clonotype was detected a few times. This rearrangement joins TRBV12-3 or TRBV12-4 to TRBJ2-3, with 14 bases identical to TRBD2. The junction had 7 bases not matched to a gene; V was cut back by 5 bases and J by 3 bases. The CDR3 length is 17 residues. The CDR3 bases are TGTGCCAGCAGTCCGGGACTAGCGGGGGATGGTACAGATACGCAGTATTTT. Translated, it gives CASSPGLAGDGTDTQYF.

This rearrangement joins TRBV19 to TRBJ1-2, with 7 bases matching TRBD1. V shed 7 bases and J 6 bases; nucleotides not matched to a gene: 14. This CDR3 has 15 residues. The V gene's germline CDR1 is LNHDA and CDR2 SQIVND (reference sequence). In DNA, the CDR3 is TGTGCCAGTACCTCAGGGGGGGGTCTTTTGGATGGCTACACCTTC. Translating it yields CASTSGGGLLDGYTF.

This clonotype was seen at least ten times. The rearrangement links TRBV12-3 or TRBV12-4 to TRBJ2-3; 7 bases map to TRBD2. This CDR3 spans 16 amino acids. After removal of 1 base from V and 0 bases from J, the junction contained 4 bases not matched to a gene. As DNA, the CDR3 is TGTGCCAGCAGTTTAGGGGCTAGCGGTAGCACAGATACGCAGTATTTT. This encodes CASSLGASGSTDTQYF.

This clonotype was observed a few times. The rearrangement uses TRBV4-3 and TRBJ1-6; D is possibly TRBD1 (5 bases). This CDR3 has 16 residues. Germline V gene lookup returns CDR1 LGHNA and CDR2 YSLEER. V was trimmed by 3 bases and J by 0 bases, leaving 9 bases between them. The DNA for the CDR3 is TGCGCCAGCAGCCACTACAGGAGCTCCTATAATTCACCCCTCCACTTT. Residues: CASSHYRSSYNSPLHF.

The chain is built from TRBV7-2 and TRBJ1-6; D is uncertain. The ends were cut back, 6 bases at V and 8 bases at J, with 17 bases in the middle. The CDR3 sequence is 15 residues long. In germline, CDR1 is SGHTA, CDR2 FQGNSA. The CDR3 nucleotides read TGTGCCAGCAGGACTTCTAACATTCGGGATTCACCCCTCCACTTT. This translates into CASRTSNIRDSPLHF.

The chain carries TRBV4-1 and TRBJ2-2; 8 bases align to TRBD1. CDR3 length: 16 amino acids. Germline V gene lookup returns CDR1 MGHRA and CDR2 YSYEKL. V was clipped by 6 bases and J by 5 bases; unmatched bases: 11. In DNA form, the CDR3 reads TGCGCCAGCAGGAATTCTGACAGGGGTGGAACCGGGGAGCTGTTTTTT. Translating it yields CASRNSDRGGTGELFF.

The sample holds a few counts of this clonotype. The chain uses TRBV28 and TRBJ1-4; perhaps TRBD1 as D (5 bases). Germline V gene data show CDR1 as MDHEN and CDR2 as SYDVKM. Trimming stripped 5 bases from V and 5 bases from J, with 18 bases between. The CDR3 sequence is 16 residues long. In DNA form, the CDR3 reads TGTGCCAGCAGTAGCGCCGGGCCGGGGCAGAATGAAAAACTGTTTTTT. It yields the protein CASSSAGPGQNEKLFF.

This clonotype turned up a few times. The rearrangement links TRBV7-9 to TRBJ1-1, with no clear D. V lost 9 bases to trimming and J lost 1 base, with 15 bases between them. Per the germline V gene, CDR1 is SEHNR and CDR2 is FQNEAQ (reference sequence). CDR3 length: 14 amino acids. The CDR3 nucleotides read TGTGCCAGTAGTTTTGAAATTTCGAACACTGAAGCTTTCTTT. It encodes CASSFEISNTEAFF.

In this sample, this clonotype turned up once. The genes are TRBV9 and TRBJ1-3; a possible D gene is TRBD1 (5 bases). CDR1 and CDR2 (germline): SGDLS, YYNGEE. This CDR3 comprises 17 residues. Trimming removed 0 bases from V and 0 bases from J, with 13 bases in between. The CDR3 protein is CASSVGQLEHSGNTIYF. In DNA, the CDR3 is TGTGCCAGCAGCGTAGGACAGCTTGAACACTCTGGAAACACCATATATTTT.

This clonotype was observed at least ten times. Written as DNA, the CDR3 is TGTGCCAGCAGTCTATCTGGCTATGAGCAGTTCTTC. It yields the protein CASSLSGYEQFF. The rearrangement links TRBV7-8 to TRBJ2-1, with no clear D. Trimming cost V 6 bases and J 8 bases, with 11 bases left between them. The CDR3 has 12 amino acids. CDR1 and CDR2 (germline): SGHVS, FQNEAQ. Based on the CDR3 plus reference TRBV7-8 and TRBJ2-1, the full variable domain is GAGVSQSPRYKVAKRGQDVALRCDPISGHVSLFWYQQALGQGPEFLTYFQNEAQLDKSGLPSDRFFAERPEGSVSTLKIQRTQQEDSAVYLCASSLSGYEQFFGPGTRLTVL.

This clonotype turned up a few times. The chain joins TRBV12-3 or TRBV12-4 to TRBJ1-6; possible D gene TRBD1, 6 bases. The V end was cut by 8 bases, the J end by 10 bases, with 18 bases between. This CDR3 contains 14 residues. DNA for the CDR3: TGTGCCAGCTCCTCCCAGGGGCTAGGCTCACCCCTCCACTTT. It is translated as CASSSQGLGSPLHF.

CDR3 DNA sequence: TGTGCCAGCAGCTTAGGGCCCCAGGGACACACTGAAGCTTTCTTT. It specifies CASSLGPQGHTEAFF. The chain is built from TRBV7-2 and TRBJ1-1; TRBD1 is a possible D gene (5 bases). CDR1 SGHTA and CDR2 FQGNSA come from the germline V gene. The length of the CDR3 is 15 residues. V was cut by 1 base and J by 3 bases, with 12 bases left in between. Supplemented by reference TRBV7-2 and TRBJ1-1, the full variable domain reads GAGVSQSPSNKVTEKGKDVELRCDPISGHTALYWYRQSLGQGLEFLIYFQGNSAPDKSGLPSDRFSAERTGGSVSTLTIQRTQQEDSAVYLCASSLGPQGHTEAFFGQGTRLTVV.

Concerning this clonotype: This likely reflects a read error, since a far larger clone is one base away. The CDR3 coding sequence is TGTGCCAGCAGCTCGTATAATTCACACCTCCACTTT. This sequence encodes CASSSYNSHLHF. The chain combines TRBV5-6 with TRBJ1-6; D ambiguous. The CDR3 contains 12 residues. Germline V gene sequence: CDR1 SGHDT, CDR2 YYEEEE.